This TCR beta chain originates from a study of T cells in Graves' hyperthyroidism and ophthalmopathy. General study findings and limits: Most thyroid clonotypes that were expanded above 0.001 also turned up in blood.

The CDR3 extends over 17 amino acids. The V gene's germline CDR1 is SEHNR and CDR2 FQNEAQ (reference sequence). Amplification yielded TCR beta CDR3 regions, with RNA transcripts as the source. First-round RT-PCR with HTBI primers amplified the TCR CDR3 region. TCRdb re-called the multiplex PCR reads with MiXCR, one entry per CDR3 protein. Found here are about 50,000 distinct CDR3 sequences, more than 40% of them singletons; the top ten hold roughly 32%. Turning to this clonotype: Its antigen is unknown. Sequence at one end of the junction differs from germline and may be a read error.

Sequenced sample: peripheral blood or thyroid tissue (not recorded which). The rearrangement uses TRBV7-9 and TRBJ1-3; D is possibly TRBD1 (6 bases). The TCR originated in a woman in her fifties or sixties with Graves' hyperthyroidism. CDR3 nucleotide sequence: TGTGCCAGCAGTGAATCGGGGGGGCCACGCTCTCGAAACGCCATATATTTT. This translates into CASSESGGPRSRNAIYF.